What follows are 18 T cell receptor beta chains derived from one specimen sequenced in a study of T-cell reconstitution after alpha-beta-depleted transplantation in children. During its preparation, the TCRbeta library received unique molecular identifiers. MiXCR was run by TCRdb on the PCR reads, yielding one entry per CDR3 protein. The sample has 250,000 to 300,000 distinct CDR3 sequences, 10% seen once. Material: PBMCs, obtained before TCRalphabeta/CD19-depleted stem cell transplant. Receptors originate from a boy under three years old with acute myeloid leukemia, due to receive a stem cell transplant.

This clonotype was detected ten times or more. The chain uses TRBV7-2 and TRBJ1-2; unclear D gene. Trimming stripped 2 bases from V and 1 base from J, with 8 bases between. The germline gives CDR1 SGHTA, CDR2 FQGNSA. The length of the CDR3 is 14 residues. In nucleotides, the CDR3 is TGTGCCAGCAGCTTAAACAGTCTTAACTATGGCTACACCTTC. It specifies CASSLNSLNYGYTF.

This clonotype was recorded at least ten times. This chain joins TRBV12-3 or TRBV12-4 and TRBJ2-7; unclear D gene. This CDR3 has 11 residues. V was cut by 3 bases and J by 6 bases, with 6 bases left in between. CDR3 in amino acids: CASSLTTEQYF. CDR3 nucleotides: TGTGCCAGCAGTTTGACAACCGAGCAGTACTTC.

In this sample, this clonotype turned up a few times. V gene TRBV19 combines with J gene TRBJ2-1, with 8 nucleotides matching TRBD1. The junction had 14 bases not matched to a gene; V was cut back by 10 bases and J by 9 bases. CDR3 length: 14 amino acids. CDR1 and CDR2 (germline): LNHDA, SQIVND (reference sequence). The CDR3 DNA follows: TGTGCCACTACCCTTCGAACAGGGGGTGCTGAGCAGTTCTTC. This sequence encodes CATTLRTGGAEQFF. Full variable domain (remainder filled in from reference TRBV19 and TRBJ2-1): DGGITQSPKYLFRKEGQNVTLSCEQNLNHDAMYWYRQDPGQGLRLIYYSQIVNDFQKGDIAEGYSVSREKKESFPLTVTSAQKNPTAFYLCATTLRTGGAEQFFGPGTRLTVL.

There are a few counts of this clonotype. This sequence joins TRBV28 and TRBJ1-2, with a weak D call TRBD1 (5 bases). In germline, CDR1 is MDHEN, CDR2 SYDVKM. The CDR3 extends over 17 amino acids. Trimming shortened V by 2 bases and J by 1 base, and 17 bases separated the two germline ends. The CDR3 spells CASSLRTRDGVNYGYTF. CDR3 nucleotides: TGTGCCAGCAGTTTACGTACCCGGGACGGCGTTAACTATGGCTACACCTTC.

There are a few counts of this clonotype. DNA of the CDR3: TGTGCCAGCAGCACCCCGGACAGGGGCTACGAGCAGTACTTC. Protein sequence: CASSTPDRGYEQYF. This chain uses TRBV7-9 with TRBJ2-7; 9 nucleotides line up with TRBD1. This CDR3 has 14 amino acids. Trimming removed 5 bases from V and 3 bases from J; junction bases left unmatched: 5. The V gene's germline CDR1 is SEHNR and CDR2 FQNEAQ (reference sequence).

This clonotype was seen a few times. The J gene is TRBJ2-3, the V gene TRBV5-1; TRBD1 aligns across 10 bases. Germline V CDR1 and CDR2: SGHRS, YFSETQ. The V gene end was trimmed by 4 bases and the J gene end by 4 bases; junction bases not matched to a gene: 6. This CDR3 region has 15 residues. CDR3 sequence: CASSIRQGASDTQYF. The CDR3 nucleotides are TGCGCCAGCAGCATCCGACAGGGGGCCTCAGATACGCAGTATTTT.

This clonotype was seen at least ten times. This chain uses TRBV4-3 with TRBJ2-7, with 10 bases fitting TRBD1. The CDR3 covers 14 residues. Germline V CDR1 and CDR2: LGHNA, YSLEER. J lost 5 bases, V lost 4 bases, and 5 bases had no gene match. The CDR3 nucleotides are TGCGCCAGCAGCCGGACAGGGGGTAGCAACGAGCAGTACTTC. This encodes CASSRTGGSNEQYF.

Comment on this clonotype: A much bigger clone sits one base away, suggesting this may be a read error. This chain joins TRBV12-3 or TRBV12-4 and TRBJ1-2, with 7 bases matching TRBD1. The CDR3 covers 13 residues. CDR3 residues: CASSLGQLYGYNF. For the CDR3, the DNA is TGTGCCAGCAGTTTGGGACAGCTCTATGGCTACAACTTC.

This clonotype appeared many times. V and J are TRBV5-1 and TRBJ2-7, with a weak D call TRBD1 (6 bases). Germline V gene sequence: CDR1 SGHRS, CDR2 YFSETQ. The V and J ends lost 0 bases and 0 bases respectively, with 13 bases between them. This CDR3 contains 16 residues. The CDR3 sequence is CASSLEGGDPSYEQYF. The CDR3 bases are TGCGCCAGCAGCTTGGAAGGGGGAGACCCCTCCTACGAGCAGTACTTC.

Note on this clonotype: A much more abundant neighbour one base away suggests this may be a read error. This CDR3 is CASSQGTPWFYNEQFF. The CDR3 DNA reads TGTGCCAGCAGCCAAGGGACTCCCTGGTTCTACAATGAGCAGTTCTTC. The chain combines TRBV3-1 with TRBJ2-1; tentative D call: TRBD2 (5 bases). Germline CDR1 reads LGHDT; CDR2 reads YNNKEL (reference sequence). Trimming cost V 1 base and J 3 bases, with 13 bases left between them. This CDR3 region has 16 residues.

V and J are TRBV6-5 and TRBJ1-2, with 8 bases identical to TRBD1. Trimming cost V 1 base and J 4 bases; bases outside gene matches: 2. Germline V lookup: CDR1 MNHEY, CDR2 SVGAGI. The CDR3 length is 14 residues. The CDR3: CASSYYGQGYGYTF. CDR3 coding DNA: TGTGCCAGCAGTTACTACGGACAGGGCTATGGCTACACCTTC.

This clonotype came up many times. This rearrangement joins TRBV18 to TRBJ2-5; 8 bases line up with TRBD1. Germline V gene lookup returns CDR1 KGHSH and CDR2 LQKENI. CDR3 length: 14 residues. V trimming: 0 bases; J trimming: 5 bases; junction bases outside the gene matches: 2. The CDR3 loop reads CASSPPRGLETQYF. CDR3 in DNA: TGTGCCAGCTCACCACCCAGGGGGCTGGAGACCCAGTACTTC.

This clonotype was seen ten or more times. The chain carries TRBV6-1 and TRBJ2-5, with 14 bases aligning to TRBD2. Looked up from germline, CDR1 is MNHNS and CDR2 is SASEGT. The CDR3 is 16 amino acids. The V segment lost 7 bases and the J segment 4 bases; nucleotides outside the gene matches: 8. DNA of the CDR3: TGTGCCAGCACTGGACTAGCGGGGGGTACTCTAGAGACCCAGTACTTC. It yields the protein CASTGLAGGTLETQYF.

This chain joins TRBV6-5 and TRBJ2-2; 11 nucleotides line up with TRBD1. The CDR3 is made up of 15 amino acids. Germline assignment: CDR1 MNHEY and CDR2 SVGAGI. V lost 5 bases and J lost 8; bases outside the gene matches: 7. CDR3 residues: CASSTRTGGIGELFF. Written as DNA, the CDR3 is TGTGCCAGCAGTACCCGGACAGGGGGCATTGGGGAGCTGTTTTTT.

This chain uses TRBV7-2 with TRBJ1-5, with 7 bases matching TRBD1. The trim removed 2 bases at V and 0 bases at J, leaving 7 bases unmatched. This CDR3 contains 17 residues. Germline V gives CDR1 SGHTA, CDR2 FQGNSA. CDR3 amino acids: CASSLRTGPYSNQPQHF. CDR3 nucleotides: TGTGCCAGCAGCTTACGGACAGGTCCTTATAGCAATCAGCCCCAGCATTTT.

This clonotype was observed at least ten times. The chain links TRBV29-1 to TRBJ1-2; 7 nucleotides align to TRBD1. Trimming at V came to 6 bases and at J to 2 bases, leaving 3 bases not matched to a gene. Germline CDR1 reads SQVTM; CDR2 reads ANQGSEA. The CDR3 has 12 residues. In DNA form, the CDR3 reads TGCAGCGTACAGGGGACCAACTATGGCTACACCTTC. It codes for CSVQGTNYGYTF.

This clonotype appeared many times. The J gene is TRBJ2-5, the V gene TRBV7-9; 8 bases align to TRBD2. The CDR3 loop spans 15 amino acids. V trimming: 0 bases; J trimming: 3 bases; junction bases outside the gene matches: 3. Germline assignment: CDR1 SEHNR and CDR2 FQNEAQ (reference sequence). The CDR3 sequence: CASSLAAGGEETQYF. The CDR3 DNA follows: TGTGCCAGCAGCTTAGCGGCGGGAGGTGAAGAGACCCAGTACTTC.

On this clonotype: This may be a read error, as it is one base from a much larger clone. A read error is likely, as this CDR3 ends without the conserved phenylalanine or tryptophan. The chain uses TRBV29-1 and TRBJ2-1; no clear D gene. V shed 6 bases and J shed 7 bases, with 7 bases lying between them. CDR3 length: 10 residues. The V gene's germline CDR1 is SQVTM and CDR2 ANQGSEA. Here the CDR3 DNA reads TGCAGCGTCGGTCGGAATGAGCAGTTCTCC. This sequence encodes CSVGRNEQFS.